Listed below are T cell receptor beta chains from one sample, sequenced in a study of T cells in Graves' hyperthyroidism and ophthalmopathy. MiXCR was run by TCRdb on the multiplex PCR reads, yielding one entry per CDR3 protein. The sample carries 500,000 to 650,000 distinct CDR3 sequences, 13% to 15% recorded once. Sequencing used blood. The receptor source for this set is a woman between 50 and 59 years old with Graves' ophthalmopathy. CDR3s include the opening cysteine and the closing phenylalanine or tryptophan. The order of the fields is clone size, CDR3 length, V gene, D gene, J gene, CDR3 protein, CDR3 DNA. A D gene is named only where the DNA matches it firmly. Clone size appears in some rows only: once, few, many, or a class for an expanded clone.

few	17	TRBV5-5	-	TRBJ2-2	CASSRIQGAPNTGELFF	TGTGCCAGCAGCCGGATACAAGGGGCTCCGAACACCGGGGAGCTGTTTTTT
many	16	TRBV29-1	-	TRBJ1-2	CSVEEEGVENNYGYTF	TGCAGCGTTGAAGAAGAAGGGGTTGAAAATAACTATGGCTACACCTTC
few	16	TRBV6-2/TRBV6-3	TRBD2	TRBJ2-1	CASNSGLAGSAVEEFF	TGTGCCAGCAATTCGGGACTAGCGGGTTCAGCAGTTGAGGAGTTCTTC
many	16	TRBV7-6	-	TRBJ2-1	CASSRGSGGPYNEQFF	TGTGCCAGCAGCCGGGGTAGTGGAGGCCCCTACAATGAGCAGTTCTTC
few	17	TRBV25-1	TRBD2	TRBJ2-1	CASSELWSSGSSDEQFF	TGTGCCAGCAGTGAATTATGGAGTAGCGGGAGCTCCGATGAGCAGTTCTTC
-	16	TRBV24-1	TRBD2	TRBJ2-1	CATSDPGTSGGDEQFF	TGTGCCACCAGTGATCCCGGGACTAGCGGAGGGGATGAGCAGTTCTTC
many	13	TRBV29-1	-	TRBJ1-2	CSVDQGINYGYTF	TGCAGCGTTGATCAAGGGATCAACTATGGCTACACCTTC
many	13	TRBV28	-	TRBJ2-7	CASRTRTLSEQYF	TGTGCCAGCAGAACCCGGACATTATCCGAGCAGTACTTC
-	17	TRBV11-2	-	TRBJ1-2	CASSSTSTSTANYGYTF	TGTGCCAGCAGTTCGACCTCGACGTCTACCGCTAACTATGGCTACACCTTC
many	13	TRBV3-1	-	TRBJ2-3	CASSQGGSDTQYF	TGTGCCAGCAGCCAAGGGGGCTCAGATACGCAGTATTTT
-	15	TRBV9	-	TRBJ1-6	CASSPRRGGESPLHF	TGTGCCAGCAGCCCCCGGCGGGGGGGTGAGTCACCCCTCCACTTT
many	13	TRBV15	-	TRBJ1-1	CATSRGVNTEAFF	TGTGCCACCAGCAGAGGAGTGAACACTGAAGCTTTCTTT
many	13	TRBV7-8	-	TRBJ2-1	CASSFFRYNEQFF	TGTGCCAGCAGCTTCTTTCGATACAATGAGCAGTTCTTC
many	13	TRBV20-1	-	TRBJ1-1	CSALRDHNTEAFF	TGCAGTGCCCTGAGAGACCACAACACTGAAGCTTTCTTT
many	18	TRBV20-1	TRBD2	TRBJ2-1	CSASSGTSGRSSYNEQFF	TGCAGTGCTAGCTCCGGGACTAGCGGGAGGAGCTCCTACAATGAGCAGTTCTTC
few	15	TRBV30	-	TRBJ1-5	CAWSEGVVSNQPQHF	TGTGCCTGGAGTGAGGGGGTGGTTAGCAATCAGCCCCAGCATTTT
-	14	TRBV19	-	TRBJ1-5	CASSVTGQDQPQHF	TGTGCCAGTAGCGTTACAGGGCAAGATCAGCCCCAGCATTTT
many	17	TRBV5-1	-	TRBJ2-1	CASSLEGGSSSYNEQFF	TGCGCCAGCAGCTTGGAGGGGGGAAGCAGCTCCTACAATGAGCAGTTCTTC
many	13	TRBV2	-	TRBJ2-1	CASSEGLWNEQFF	TGTGCCAGCAGTGAGGGACTGTGGAATGAGCAGTTCTTC
-	16	TRBV24-1	-	TRBJ2-1	CATSDVSGSSYNEQFF	TGTGCCACCAGTGACGTTAGCGGAAGCTCCTACAATGAGCAGTTCTTC
-	16	TRBV28	TRBD2	TRBJ2-5	CASSFGGGALEETQYF	TGTGCCAGCAGTTTCGGCGGGGGGGCCTTGGAAGAGACCCAGTACTTC
many	14	TRBV7-2	-	TRBJ2-3	CASSQMRGSDTQYF	TGTGCCAGCAGCCAGATGCGGGGTTCAGATACGCAGTATTTT
many	14	TRBV7-2	TRBD1	TRBJ1-6	CASSGRTGNSPLHF	TGTGCCAGCAGCGGACGGACAGGGAATTCACCCCTCCACTTT
-	16	TRBV19	TRBD1	TRBJ2-7	CASRKEGTGSSYEQYF	TGTGCCAGTAGGAAAGAGGGGACAGGGAGCTCCTACGAGCAGTACTTC
-	16	TRBV4-2	-	TRBJ2-5	CASSQERLDKGETQYF	TGTGCCAGCAGCCAAGAGCGCCTCGACAAGGGAGAGACCCAGTACTTC
many	15	TRBV18	TRBD1	TRBJ1-1	CASSQLQGADTEAFF	TGTGCCAGCTCACAACTACAGGGGGCGGACACTGAAGCTTTCTTT
many	13	TRBV6-2/TRBV6-3	-	TRBJ1-4	CASSLDSGEKLFF	TGTGCCAGCAGTTTAGACAGCGGTGAAAAACTGTTTTTT
many	14	TRBV30	-	TRBJ1-5	CAWSVGGYNQPQHF	TGTGCCTGGAGTGTAGGCGGATACAATCAGCCCCAGCATTTT
many	15	TRBV7-2	-	TRBJ2-2	CASSLRAMNTGELFF	TGTGCCAGCAGCTTACGCGCAATGAACACCGGGGAGCTGTTTTTT
many	16	TRBV28	-	TRBJ2-1	CASSLLGWLSYNEQFF	TGTGCCAGCAGTTTGCTCGGGTGGCTTTCCTACAATGAGCAGTTCTTC
many	14	TRBV12-3/TRBV12-4	-	TRBJ1-6	CASSNTGRDSPLHF	TGTGCCAGCAGCAACACAGGGAGAGATTCACCCCTCCACTTT
-	16	TRBV4-2	-	TRBJ1-5	CASSQVAGAENQPQHF	TGTGCCAGCAGCCAAGTCGCAGGGGCCGAGAATCAGCCCCAGCATTTT
many	13	TRBV6-1	-	TRBJ2-7	CASSGAGTYEQYF	TGTGCCAGCAGCGGGGCTGGGACCTACGAGCAGTACTTC
many	14	TRBV18	TRBD1	TRBJ2-3	CASSPLTGPDTQYF	TGTGCCAGCTCACCATTGACAGGGCCAGATACGCAGTATTTT
-	17	TRBV19	TRBD2	TRBJ2-2	CASSMGGSGMNTGELFF	TGTGCCAGTAGTATGGGTGGGAGCGGGATGAACACCGGGGAGCTGTTTTTT
many	11	TRBV30	-	TRBJ2-5	CAWSYTETQYF	TGTGCCTGGAGTTATACCGAGACCCAGTACTTC
-	15	TRBV6-9	-	TRBJ1-4	CAGSSTGGRGEKLFF	TGTGCCGGCAGTTCCACTGGGGGGCGCGGTGAAAAACTGTTTTTT
few	12	TRBV11-3	-	TRBJ2-7	CASSVRDYEQYF	TGTGCCAGCAGCGTAAGGGATTACGAGCAGTACTTC
many	14	TRBV7-6	TRBD1	TRBJ2-5	CASSIGTVQETQYF	TGTGCCAGCAGCATAGGGACAGTCCAAGAGACCCAGTACTTC
few	16	TRBV27	-	TRBJ2-2	CASRDPTGRYTGELFF	TGTGCCAGCAGAGACCCGACAGGGAGGTACACCGGGGAGCTGTTTTTT
few	12	TRBV4-2	-	TRBJ2-1	CASSKRDDEQFF	TGTGCCAGCAGCAAACGGGACGATGAGCAGTTCTTC
many	16	TRBV9	-	TRBJ2-7	CASSVSSTGDFREQYF	TGTGCCAGCAGCGTATCTTCCACAGGGGACTTCCGCGAGCAGTACTTC
-	13	TRBV6-1	TRBD2	TRBJ2-5	CASSESGWTSHYF	TGTGCCAGCAGTGAATCGGGCTGGACTAGCCACTACTTC
many	17	TRBV5-1	-	TRBJ2-1	CASSLAPSGGISNEQFF	TGCGCCAGCAGCTTGGCCCCCTCTGGGGGCATCTCCAATGAGCAGTTCTTC
many	14	TRBV7-9	-	TRBJ1-1	CASSRDGMNTEAFF	TGTGCCAGCAGCCGGGACGGCATGAACACTGAAGCTTTCTTT
many	15	TRBV5-1	TRBD1	TRBJ1-6	CASSLDRGRNSPLHF	TGCGCCAGCAGCTTGGACAGGGGTCGTAATTCACCCCTCCACTTT
-	14	TRBV10-3	-	TRBJ2-7	CAISETIDRGEQYF	TGTGCCATCAGTGAGACAATAGACAGAGGCGAGCAGTACTTC